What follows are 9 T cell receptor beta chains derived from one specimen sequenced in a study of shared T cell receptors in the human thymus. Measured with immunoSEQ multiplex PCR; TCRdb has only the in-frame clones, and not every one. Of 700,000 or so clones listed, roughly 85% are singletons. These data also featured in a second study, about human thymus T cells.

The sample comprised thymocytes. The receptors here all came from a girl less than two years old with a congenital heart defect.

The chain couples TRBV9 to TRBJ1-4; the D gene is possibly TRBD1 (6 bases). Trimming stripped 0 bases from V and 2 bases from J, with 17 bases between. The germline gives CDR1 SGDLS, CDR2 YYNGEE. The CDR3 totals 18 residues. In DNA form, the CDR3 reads TGTGCCAGCAGCGTAGAGGGGAACACAGGGCCGACTAATGAAAAACTGTTTTTT. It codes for CASSVEGNTGPTNEKLFF.

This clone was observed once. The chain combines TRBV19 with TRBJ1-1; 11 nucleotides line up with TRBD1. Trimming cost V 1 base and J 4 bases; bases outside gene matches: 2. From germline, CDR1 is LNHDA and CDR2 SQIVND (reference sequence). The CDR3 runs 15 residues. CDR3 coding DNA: TGTGCCAGTAGTATAGTCGGACAGGGGGCCACTGAAGCTTTCTTT. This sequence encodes CASSIVGQGATEAFF.

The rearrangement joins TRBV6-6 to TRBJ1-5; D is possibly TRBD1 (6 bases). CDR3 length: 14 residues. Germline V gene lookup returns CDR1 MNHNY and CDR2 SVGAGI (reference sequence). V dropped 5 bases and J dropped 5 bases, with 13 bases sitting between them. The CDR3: CASSPGTQDQPQHF. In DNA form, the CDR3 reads TGTGCCAGCAGTCCCGGGACACAAGATCAGCCCCAGCATTTT.

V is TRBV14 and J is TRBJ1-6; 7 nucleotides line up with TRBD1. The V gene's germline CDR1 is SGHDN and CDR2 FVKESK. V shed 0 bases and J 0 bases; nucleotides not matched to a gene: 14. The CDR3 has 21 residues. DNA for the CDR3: TGTGCCAGCAGCCAAGATGTGTTGACAGGGAGTAATAGCTCCTATAATTCACCCCTCCACTTT. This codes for CASSQDVLTGSNSSYNSPLHF.

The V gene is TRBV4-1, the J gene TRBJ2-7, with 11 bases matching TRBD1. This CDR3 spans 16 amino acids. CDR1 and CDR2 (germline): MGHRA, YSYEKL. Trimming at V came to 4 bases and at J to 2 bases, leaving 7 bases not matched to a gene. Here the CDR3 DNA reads TGCGCCAGCAGCCGTGATGGGGACAGGGGGGCCTACGAGCAGTACTTC. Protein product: CASSRDGDRGAYEQYF.

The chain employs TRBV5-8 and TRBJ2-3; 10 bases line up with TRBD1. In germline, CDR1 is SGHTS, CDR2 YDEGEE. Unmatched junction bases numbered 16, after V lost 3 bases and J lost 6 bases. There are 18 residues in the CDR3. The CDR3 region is CASSSTPSGQGLMDTQYF. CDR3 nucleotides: TGTGCCAGCAGCTCGACCCCTTCGGGACAGGGGTTAATGGATACGCAGTATTTT. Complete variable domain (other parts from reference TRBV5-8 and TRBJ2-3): EAGVTQSPTHLIKTRGQQATLRCSPISGHTSVYWYQQALGLGLQFLLWYDEGEERNRGNFPPRFSGRQFPNYSSELNVNALELEDSALYLCASSSTPSGQGLMDTQYFGPGTRLTVL.

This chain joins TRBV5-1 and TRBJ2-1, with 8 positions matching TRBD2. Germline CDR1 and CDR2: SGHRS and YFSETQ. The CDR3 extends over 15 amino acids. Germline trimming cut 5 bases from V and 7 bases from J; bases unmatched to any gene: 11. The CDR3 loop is CASRLAGMAGNEQFF. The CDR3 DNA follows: TGCGCCAGCAGGTTAGCGGGGATGGCTGGGAATGAGCAGTTCTTC. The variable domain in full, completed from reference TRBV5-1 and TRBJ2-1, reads KAGVTQTPRYLIKTRGQQVTLSCSPISGHRSVSWYQQTPGQGLQFLFEYFSETQRNKGNFPGRFSGRQFSNSRSEMNVSTLELGDSALYLCASRLAGMAGNEQFFGPGTRLTVL.

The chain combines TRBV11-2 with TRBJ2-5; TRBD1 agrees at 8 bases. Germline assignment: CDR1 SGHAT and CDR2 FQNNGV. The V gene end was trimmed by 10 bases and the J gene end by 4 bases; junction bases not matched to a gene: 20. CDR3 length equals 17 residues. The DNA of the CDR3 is TGTGCCACCCCGCTGCCCCTCGGACAGGGTGGAGTAGAGACCCAGTACTTC. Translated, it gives CATPLPLGQGGVETQYF.

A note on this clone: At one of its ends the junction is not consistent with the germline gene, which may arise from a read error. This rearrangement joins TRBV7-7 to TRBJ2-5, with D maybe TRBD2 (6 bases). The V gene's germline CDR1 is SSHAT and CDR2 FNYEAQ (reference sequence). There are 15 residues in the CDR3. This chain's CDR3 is CASSSQTRPQETQYF. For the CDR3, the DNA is TGTGCTAGCAGCTCCCAGACTAGACCTCAAGAGACCCAGTACTTC.